This T cell receptor (beta chain) was captured in a study of regulatory T cells in long-lasting Graves disease. There are 15 residues in the CDR3. Germline assignment: CDR1 MNHNS and CDR2 SASEGT. Trimming pared 6 bases from V and 0 bases from J, leaving 9 bases between. Time point in this sample: newly diagnosed GD, antithyroid drugs for less than 3 months. From RNA extracted from PBMCs, the TCR library was made. Nine milliliters of peripheral blood were drawn into EDTA tubes. Sequencing libraries for TCR beta were prepared with iRepertoire HTBI primers and Arm-PCR of CDR3 regions. One entry per CDR3 protein results from TCRdb running MiXCR on the multiplex PCR reads. The sample lists a few hundred thousand distinct CDR3 sequences; approximately 20% were seen once. At least ten counts were recorded for this clonotype. Another study also made use of these data, one on T cells in Graves' hyperthyroidism and ophthalmopathy. As that study records: During a first-round RT-PCR of the TCR CDR3, the HTBI primer set was used.

The receptor comes from a woman in her twenties or thirties with Graves disease. The sequencing used peripheral blood mononuclear cells (PBMCs), collected at new diagnosis, from a patient treated with antithyroid drugs. This sequence joins TRBV6-1 and TRBJ1-6; perhaps TRBD1 as D (5 bases). The CDR3 here is CASRSDSSYNSPLHF. In nucleotides, the CDR3 is TGTGCCAGCAGATCCGACAGCTCCTATAATTCACCCCTCCACTTT.